The entry below gives a single T cell receptor beta chain sequence along with its context. Original handling: Using reference gene primer amplification, nucleated cell counts were estimated. Only in-frame clones appear in the TCRdb table, and some are missing; sequencing was by immunoSEQ multiplex PCR. That table gives V, J and clone size, and the DNA gave D and trimming. The sample lists 80,000 to 100,000 clones; 85% to 90% were seen once. This entry comes from a study of blood T cell repertoires in COVID-19. V dropped 5 bases and J dropped 2 bases, with 16 bases sitting between them. CDR3 length equals 15 residues. The V gene's germline CDR1 is SGHAT and CDR2 FQNNGV.

The clonotype originates from a human donor with active COVID-19. The donor label of this sample is uncertain. Sequenced: peripheral blood. V usage is TRBV11-2 and J usage is TRBJ2-7, with D perhaps matching TRBD2 (6 bases). The CDR3 reads CASSPPGLGPYEQYF. CDR3 nucleotides: TGTGCCAGCAGCCCCCCGGGACTGGGGCCCTACGAGCAGTACTTC.